The rows below give T cell receptor beta chains drawn from one sample of a study of T cells in Graves' hyperthyroidism and ophthalmopathy. TCRdb re-called the multiplex PCR reads with MiXCR, one entry per CDR3 protein. This sample has a few hundred thousand distinct CDR3 sequences, with roughly an eighth found just once. The sample was blood. The receptors were gathered from a woman under 30 with Graves' hyperthyroidism. The CDR3 runs from the conserved cysteine through the conserved F or W.

V,J,CDR3
TRBV2,TRBJ2-1,CASSEVGTSGYNEQFF
TRBV7-3,TRBJ2-1,CASSLRQGAAEQFF
TRBV7-2,TRBJ2-5,CASFQTGGKETQYF
TRBV7-2,TRBJ2-5,CASSLFPAETQYF
TRBV7-3,TRBJ1-2,CASSQDRNYGYTF
TRBV6-1,TRBJ1-5,CASSERTGGEEPQHF
TRBV20-1,TRBJ2-7,CSARAQGPRDEQYF
TRBV20-1,TRBJ2-3,CSAILAGGADTQYF
TRBV30,TRBJ1-6,CAWSPGQGVGSPLHF
TRBV12-3/TRBV12-4,TRBJ2-1,CASSPPGVDQFF
TRBV6-1,TRBJ2-3,CASSYGGATDTQYF
TRBV14,TRBJ1-1,CASSQDSWTEAFF
TRBV6-2/TRBV6-3,TRBJ2-7,CASSGGQGAGEQYF